This T cell receptor beta chain is drawn from a study of T cell changes during pregnancy in multiple sclerosis. Per germline, CDR1 SGHNT and CDR2 YYREEE (reference sequence). The CDR3 totals 16 residues. Unmatched junction bases numbered 6, after V lost 0 bases and J lost 3 bases. This clone was observed once. Clones were read by immunoSEQ multiplex PCR, and TCRdb kept only the in-frame ones, dropping some. Of over 45,000 clones listed, around 90% were seen once; the top ten hold 0.58%. The sequence came from a female donor with multiple sclerosis, enrolled in a pregnancy study. Sequences were derived from CD4+ T cells from peripheral blood mononuclear cells, sampled in the first trimester of pregnancy. The genes are TRBV5-4 and TRBJ2-1; 7 nucleotides line up with TRBD2. The CDR3 is CASSLVPSGDYNEQFF. CDR3 sequence (DNA): TGTGCCAGCAGCTTGGTCCCGAGCGGGGACTACAATGAGCAGTTCTTC.